This T cell receptor (beta chain) appears in the sequencing data of a study of T-cell memory formation after mild COVID-19. Turning to the study itself: TCR clusters were mostly donor specific.

Germline trimming cut 5 bases from V and 3 bases from J; bases unmatched to any gene: 5. The CDR3 is 16 amino acids. CDR1 and CDR2 (germline): LGHNA, YNFKEQ. 5'RACE primed at constant segments yielded TCR alpha and TCR beta cDNA libraries bearing sample barcodes and UMIs. TCRdb redid the calling of the 5' RACE reads with MiXCR, one entry per CDR3 protein. The sample has 380,000 or so distinct CDR3 sequences; roughly 15% are singletons. This clonotype originated in a man aged 18 to 29 who had mild COVID-19 (a few samples of this study predate the infection). Cell type and time point are not known. V is TRBV4-2 and J is TRBJ2-7; 15 positions agree with TRBD2. The sequenced sample consisted of PBMCs or a T cell subset sorted from them (not recorded which). The CDR3 coding sequence is TGTGCCAGCAGCTCCACGGGACTAGCGGGGGGCTACGAGCAGTACTTC. Residues: CASSSTGLAGGYEQYF.